This T cell receptor (beta chain) was found in a study of blood T cell repertoires in COVID-19. Study-wide context: Italy, Spain and the United States were the sources of the convalescent and acute COVID-19 samples.

TCRdb's table, derived via immunoSEQ multiplex PCR, lists solely in-frame clones and lacks some. This table has 50,000 to 65,000 clones, approximately 89% appearing once. The CDR3 consists of 14 residues. Germline CDR1 SGHRS, CDR2 YFSETQ. V was pared by 4 bases and J by 5 bases, with 14 bases between. Specimen: peripheral blood. This receptor was obtained from a human donor in a cohort sampled during active COVID-19. This chain joins TRBV5-1 and TRBJ2-3; TRBD2 might be the D (5 bases). CDR3 sequence: CASSGDSAEDTQYF. The CDR3 coding sequence is TGCGCCAGCAGCGGAGATAGCGCGGAAGATACGCAGTATTTT.